This T cell receptor (beta chain) was captured in a study of technical replicates of blood from a handful of donors. Assay: immunoSEQ multiplex PCR; the TCRdb copy retains only in-frame clones and omits some. The data contain tens of thousands of clones, about 94% of them seen just once; the ten biggest clones take up less than 0.3%. CDR1 is SEHNR, CDR2 FQNEAQ, per germline (reference sequence). This CDR3 has 14 residues. V shed 7 bases and J shed 6 bases, with 16 bases lying between them. The source of this sequence is a human donor in good health. The J gene is TRBJ2-1, the V gene TRBV7-9, with D possibly being TRBD2 (6 bases). The sample comprised T cells isolated from PBMCs. The CDR3 protein is CASTDTGLVNEQFF. CDR3 coding DNA: TGTGCCAGCACCGATACGGGACTCGTCAATGAGCAGTTCTTC. Combining the CDR3 with reference TRBV7-9 and TRBJ2-1 gives the whole variable domain DTGVSQNPRHKITKRGQNVTFRCDPISEHNRLYWYRQTLGQGPEFLTYFQNEAQLEKSRLLSDRFSAERPKGSFSTLEIQRTEQGDSAMYLCASTDTGLVNEQFFGPGTRLTVL.